The 7 T cell receptor beta chains reported below all come from one sample, sequenced in a study of molecular identifiers for immune sequencing clone quantification. MiXCR, applied by TCRdb to the PCR reads, yields one record per CDR3 protein. The table shows over 550,000 distinct CDR3 sequences, with 25% occurring only once. The sample consisted of naive CD8+ T cells from blood, with Jurkat cell RNA spiked in. Noted subset: FACS-sorted CD8+CD4-CCR7+CD45RA+ naive T cells. The receptors were gathered from a human donor in good health. Some libraries in this study had Jurkat cell RNA spiked in.

The chain links TRBV2 to TRBJ2-1; possible D gene TRBD2, 6 bases. With 6 bases removed from V and 4 bases from J, the gap between germline ends came to 19 bases. The CDR3 has 16 residues. Germline V gene data show CDR1 as SNHLY and CDR2 as FYNNEI. The CDR3 nucleotides are TGTGCCAGCAGCAACGCCAGGGACTGGGGTTACAATGAGCAGTTCTTC. It translates to CASSNARDWGYNEQFF.

This clonotype was detected many times. The gene calls are TRBV9 and TRBJ2-5; 7 bases fit TRBD1. With 4 bases clipped from V and 1 base from J, the junction kept 7 bases outside the gene matches. Germline V gives CDR1 SGDLS, CDR2 YYNGEE. This CDR3 is 15 amino acids long. The CDR3 DNA follows: TGTGCCAGCAGCCCCATGACAGGGAGCCAAGAGACCCAGTACTTC. Translation gives CASSPMTGSQETQYF.

The chain joins TRBV27 to TRBJ1-5; 11 positions match TRBD1. The CDR3 is made up of 16 amino acids. In germline, CDR1 is MNHEY, CDR2 SMNVEV (reference sequence). V shed 2 bases and J 6 bases; nucleotides not matched to a gene: 6. The DNA of the CDR3 is TGTGCCAGCAGTTTAGAGGGACAGGGGGTTCGTCAGCCCCAGCATTTT. Translation: CASSLEGQGVRQPQHF.

The rearrangement joins TRBV11-3 to TRBJ2-3, with D perhaps being TRBD1 or TRBD2 (5 bases each). V lost 5 bases, J lost 2 bases, and 14 bases lay in between. The germline gives CDR1 SGHNT, CDR2 YENEEA. This CDR3 is 15 amino acids long. The CDR3 protein is CASSTRDGDTDTQYF. CDR3 sequence (DNA): TGTGCCAGCAGCACCAGGGACGGAGACACAGATACGCAGTATTTT.

A few counts support this clonotype. The V call is TRBV4-1, the J call TRBJ2-3; no clear D. The CDR3 sequence is 16 residues long. CDR1 is MGHRA and CDR2 is YSYEKL in the germline V gene. V gave up 0 bases and J gave up 3 bases, with 13 bases separating them. This chain's CDR3 is CASSQEGSYATDTQYF. The CDR3 coding sequence is TGCGCCAGCAGCCAAGAGGGTTCCTATGCAACAGATACGCAGTATTTT.

In this sample, this clonotype turned up a few times. This chain links TRBV11-3 with TRBJ2-1, with 13 bases that match TRBD2. The CDR3 covers 16 residues. V lost 4 bases and J lost 9; bases outside the gene matches: 9. Looked up from germline, CDR1 is SGHNT and CDR2 is YENEEA. The CDR3 loop reads CASSSRTSGGKAEQFF. The CDR3 DNA sequence: TGTGCCAGCAGCTCCCGGACTAGCGGGGGCAAGGCTGAGCAGTTCTTC.

The rearrangement joins TRBV20-1 to TRBJ2-1; 11 nucleotides agree with TRBD2. Losses at the gene ends were 6 bases for V and 4 bases for J; bases not matched to a gene: 5. The CDR3 length is 14 residues. Germline CDR1 reads DFQATT; CDR2 reads SNEGSKA (reference sequence). The CDR3 DNA follows: TGCAGTGCCCCGGGACTAGCGGTTTACAATGAGCAGTTCTTC. Translation: CSAPGLAVYNEQFF.